This TCR beta chain was captured in a study of shared clonotypes between healthy human individuals. Study results and limitations: Represented diversity (both genetic and exposure-history) was limited by the small number of donors.

The assay was immunoSEQ multiplex PCR, and TCRdb's table has in-frame clones only and misses some. The table lists more than 2 million clones, approximately 92% of them singletons. The CDR3 runs to 18 residues. Germline CDR1 is MRHNA and CDR2 is SNTAGT. V gave up 3 bases and J gave up 6 bases, with 27 bases separating them. Naive CD8 cells, CD45RO-negative and positively selected for CCR7, excluded terminally differentiated effector memory CD45RA+ cells. Note on this clone: The target antigen is unknown.

The specimen was naive CD8+ T cells from PBMCs. The receptor's source is a man aged 18-30 years in good health. Some clones in this sample may be carry-over from other donors' samples. The chain recombines TRBV6-4 with TRBJ2-7, with D possibly TRBD2 on 6 matching bases. The CDR3 DNA reads as TGTGCCAGCAGTGAAACCCCCTGGGCTAGCGCGACTCTTTGCGAGCAGTACTTC. It yields the protein CASSETPWASATLCEQYF.